This paragraph covers one T cell receptor (beta chain) sequence. Antigen specificity is unknown. The sample belongs to a study of cytomegalovirus exposure and HLA in healthy donors. Study-level points and caveats: Rates of TCR association differed by HLA locus in a later analysis, with DRB1 highest and HLA-C lowest.

The primer mix had 60 Vbeta and 13 Jbeta primers. Some clones are missing from TCRdb's copy, which holds only in-frame ones; the method was immunoSEQ multiplex PCR. The table has 100,000 to 150,000 clones, less than 80% seen once. Sequenced sample: PBMCs. This clonotype was obtained from a man between 35 and 55 years old in good health and CMV-seropositive.

The CDR3 reads CASSFSGRSPGQPQHF. CDR3 DNA: TGTGCCAGCAGTTTCTCCGGCCGGAGTCCCGGTCAGCCCCAGCATTTT. This chain connects TRBV28 to TRBJ1-5; D remains unclear. Germline V lookup: CDR1 MDHEN, CDR2 SYDVKM. The V end lost 3 bases, the J end lost 6 bases, and 18 bases lay between the germline ends. This CDR3 comprises 16 residues.